These 2 T cell receptor beta chains came from one sample sequenced in a study of cytomegalovirus exposure and HLA in healthy donors (dated by TCRdb to 2016 to 2017). Libraries came from the immunoSEQ multiplex PCR assay. A mixture of 60 forward primers for TCR Vbeta segments and 13 reverse primers for TCR Jbeta segments was used in the multiplex PCR. Not all clones reach the TCRdb copy of this immuneACCESS table, which keeps in-frame sequences only. Checked studies attribute under half of the gap to unresolved V genes and leave the rest unexplained. The sample table holds about 130,000 clones, of which about 85% were seen once. The top ten clones comprise under 2% of the sample. Sequenced input: PBMCs. The source is a boy under 18 in good health and CMV-seronegative.

The chain is built from TRBV30 and TRBJ2-7; TRBD2 is a possible D gene (6 bases). Trimming took 6 bases from V and 0 from J, leaving 15 bases between them. CDR1 and CDR2 from the germline V gene are GTSNPN and SVGIG (reference sequence). The CDR3 extends over 14 amino acids. In DNA, the CDR3 is TGTGCCTGCGAGGCTTCGACTAGCTCCTACGAGCAGTACTTC. Amino acid sequence: CACEASTSSYEQYF.

In this sample, this clone turned up once. This chain joins TRBV7-9 and TRBJ1-3; D unresolved. Germline lookup yields CDR1 SEHNR and CDR2 FQNEAQ (reference sequence). This CDR3 has 14 residues. V lost 1 base and J 0 bases, leaving 4 bases between the germline ends. Here the CDR3 DNA reads TGTGCCAGCAGCTTAGTTAGCTCTGGAAACACCATATATTTT. Protein product: CASSLVSSGNTIYF.